This note documents a single TCR beta chain sequence. What it binds is unknown. The germline V gene encodes CDR1 MRHNA and CDR2 SNTAGT. The length of the CDR3 is 15 residues. Trimming removed 5 bases at V and 0 bases at J, with 12 bases between. TCRdb passed the RT-PCR reads through MiXCR, listing each CDR3 protein once. The sample lists 650,000 to 800,000 distinct CDR3 sequences, about a fifth occurring once. This sample was included in a study of response to subunit inactivated influenza vaccine. Overall study results and limits: Authors proposed each seasonal influenza vaccination draws in few new T cells.

The material sequenced was PBMCs from blood, taken more than 4 days after vaccination. The V gene is TRBV6-4, the J gene TRBJ2-3; either TRBD1 or TRBD2 may fit D (5 bases each). The sequence derives from a man in his forties or fifties who received an inactivated influenza vaccine. CDR3 nucleotide sequence: TGTGCCAGCAGTAAGGGACCGGCTAGCACAGATACGCAGTATTTT. Protein product: CASSKGPASTDTQYF.